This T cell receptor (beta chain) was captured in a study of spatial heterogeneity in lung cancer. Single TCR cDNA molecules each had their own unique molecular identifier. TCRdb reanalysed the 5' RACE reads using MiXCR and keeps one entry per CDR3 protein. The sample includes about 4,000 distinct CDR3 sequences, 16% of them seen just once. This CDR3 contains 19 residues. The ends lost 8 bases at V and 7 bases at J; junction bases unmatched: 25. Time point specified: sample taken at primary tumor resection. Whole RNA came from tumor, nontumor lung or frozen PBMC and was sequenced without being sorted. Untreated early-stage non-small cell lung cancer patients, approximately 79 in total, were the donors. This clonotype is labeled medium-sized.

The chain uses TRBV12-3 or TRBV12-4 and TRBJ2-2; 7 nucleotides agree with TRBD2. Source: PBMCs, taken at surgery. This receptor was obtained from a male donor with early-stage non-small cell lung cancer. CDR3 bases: TGTGCCAGCTCTGACGGCCATAAGCTGGGAGGGTTAGCCAGCGGGGAGCTGTTTTTT. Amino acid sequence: CASSDGHKLGGLASGELFF.